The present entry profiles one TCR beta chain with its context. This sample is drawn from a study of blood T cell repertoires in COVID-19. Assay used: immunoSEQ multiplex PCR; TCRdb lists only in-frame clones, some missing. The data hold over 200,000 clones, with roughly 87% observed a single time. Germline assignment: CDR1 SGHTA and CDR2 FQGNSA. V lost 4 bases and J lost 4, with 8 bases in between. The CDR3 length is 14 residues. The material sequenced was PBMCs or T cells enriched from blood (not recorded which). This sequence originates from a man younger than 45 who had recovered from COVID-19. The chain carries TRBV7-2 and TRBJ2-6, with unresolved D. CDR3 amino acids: CASSSSEGANVLTF. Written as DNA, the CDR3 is TGTGCCAGCAGCTCCAGCGAGGGGGCCAACGTCCTGACTTTC.